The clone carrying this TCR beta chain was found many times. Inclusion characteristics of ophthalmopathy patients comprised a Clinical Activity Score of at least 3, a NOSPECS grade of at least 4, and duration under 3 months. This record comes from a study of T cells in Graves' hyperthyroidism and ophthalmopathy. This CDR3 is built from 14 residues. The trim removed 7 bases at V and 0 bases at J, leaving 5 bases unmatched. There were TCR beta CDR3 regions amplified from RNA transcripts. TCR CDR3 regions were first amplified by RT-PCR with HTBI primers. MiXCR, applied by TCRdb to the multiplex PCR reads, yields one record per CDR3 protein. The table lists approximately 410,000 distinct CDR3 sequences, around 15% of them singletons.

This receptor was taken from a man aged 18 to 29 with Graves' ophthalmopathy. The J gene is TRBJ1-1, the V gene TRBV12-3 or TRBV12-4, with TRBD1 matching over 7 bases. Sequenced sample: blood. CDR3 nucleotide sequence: TGTGCCAGCACTGAGGGACAGTTGAACACTGAAGCTTTCTTT. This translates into CASTEGQLNTEAFF.